This is a list of T cell receptor beta chains from one sample in a study of blood T cell repertoires in COVID-19. TCRdb keeps only in-frame clones here, not all; method: immunoSEQ multiplex PCR. The sample holds about 200,000 clones; 80% to 90% are singletons and the top ten take less than 15%. The sequencing input was peripheral blood. The receptors derive from a human donor in a cohort sampled during active COVID-19. Each CDR3 is given with its conserved first and last residue. The D gene is left open where the match is weak. A row's size may be missing; if present it is once, few, many or a size class.

>TRBV12-5|NA|NA|TRBJ1-2
CASGLLTTGSYGYTF
TGTGCTAGTGGTTTGTTAACTACAGGGAGCTATGGCTACACCTTC
>TRBV10-3|TRBD2|NA|TRBJ2-7
CAISDPGTSGRYEQYF
TGTGCCATCAGTGACCCCGGGACTAGCGGGAGGTACGAGCAGTACTTC
>TRBV5-1|NA|NA|TRBJ2-5
CASSLGRVEETQYF
TGCGCCAGCAGCTTGGGCAGGGTAGAGGAGACCCAGTACTTC
>TRBV29-1|TRBD1|NA|TRBJ2-6
CSGMGDSSGANVLTF
TGCAGCGGTATGGGGGACAGTTCTGGGGCCAACGTCCTGACTTTC
>TRBV19|NA|once|TRBJ1-5
CASSVQANQPQHF
TGTGCCAGTAGTGTACAGGCTAATCAGCCCCAGCATTTT
>TRBV21-1|NA|NA|TRBJ1-4
CASSRHDRGIKSVFF
TGTGCCAGCAGCAGACATGACAGGGGAATTAAATCCGTGTTTTTT
>TRBV18|NA|NA|TRBJ2-7
CASSPPTVPYEQYF
TGTGCCAGCTCACCACCGACAGTTCCCTACGAGCAGTACTTC
>TRBV11-3|TRBD1|NA|TRBJ2-2
CASSLAGQGIRELFF
TGTGCCAGCAGCTTAGCCGGACAGGGGATCCGGGAGCTGTTTTTT
>TRBV28|TRBD1|NA|TRBJ1-2
CASSGDRRYGYTF
TGTGCCAGCAGTGGGGACAGGCGCTATGGCTACACCTTC
>TRBV5-1|NA|NA|TRBJ2-1
CASSLGGYNNEQFF
TGCGCCAGCAGCTTGGGGGGCTATAACAATGAGCAGTTCTTC
>TRBV10-2|NA|NA|TRBJ2-2
CASSESGVATGELFF
TGCGCCAGCAGTGAGTCCGGGGTGGCGACCGGGGAGCTGTTTTTT
>TRBV19|TRBD1|NA|TRBJ1-5
CASSIGRGPQPQHF
TGTGCCAGTAGTATAGGCAGGGGGCCCCAGCCCCAGCATTTT
>TRBV19|NA|NA|TRBJ2-1
CASSPQAGSYNEQFF
TGTGCCAGTAGCCCCCAAGCGGGCTCCTACAATGAGCAGTTCTTC
>TRBV28|TRBD2|NA|TRBJ2-7
CASSPPGTSGRTHEQYF
TGTGCCAGCAGTCCCCCCGGGACTAGCGGGAGGACCCACGAGCAGTACTTC
>TRBV27|TRBD2|NA|TRBJ2-2
CASSIGGGGPYTGELFF
TGTGCCAGCTCCATCGGTGGGGGAGGGCCGTACACCGGGGAGCTGTTTTTT
>TRBV29-1|TRBD2|NA|TRBJ2-2
CSVETAAGVNTGELFF
TGCAGCGTTGAAACTGCGGCGGGAGTAAACACCGGGGAGCTGTTTTTT
>TRBV7-8|TRBD2|many|TRBJ2-1
CASSSTSGRATEQFF
TGTGCCAGCAGCTCGACTAGCGGGAGGGCGACTGAGCAGTTCTTC
>TRBV30|NA|NA|TRBJ1-5
CAWNKHLGNQPQHF
TGTGCCTGGAACAAACACCTCGGGAATCAGCCCCAGCATTTT
>TRBV27|TRBD1|NA|TRBJ2-7
CASSDQTGLMNEQYF
TGTGCCAGCAGTGATCAGACAGGGCTTATGAACGAGCAGTACTTC
>TRBV13|NA|NA|TRBJ2-1
CASSGDNEQFF
TGTGCCAGCAGCGGAGACAATGAGCAGTTCTTC
>TRBV5-1|NA|few|TRBJ1-1
CASSRRTGEAFF
TGCGCCAGCAGCCGGAGGACGGGAGAAGCTTTCTTT
>TRBV5-1|TRBD2|NA|TRBJ2-3
CASSLDGSGITDTQYF
TGCGCCAGCAGCTTGGATGGTAGCGGGATCACAGATACGCAGTATTTT
>TRBV28|NA|NA|TRBJ2-7
CASSPPRSGYEQYF
TGTGCCAGCAGTCCTCCGAGAAGCGGCTACGAGCAGTACTTC
>TRBV28|TRBD2|NA|TRBJ2-7
CASSLGPTSGRALRSYEQYF
TGTGCCAGCAGTTTAGGACCTACTAGCGGGAGGGCCCTTCGCTCCTACGAGCAGTACTTC
>TRBV4-1|TRBD2|once|TRBJ2-1
CASSQKGREVRHNEQFF
TGCGCCAGCAGCCAGAAGGGGCGGGAGGTCCGGCACAATGAGCAGTTCTTC
>TRBV6-1|TRBD2|NA|TRBJ2-1
CASSGSGTSGYNEQFF
TGTGCCAGCAGTGGCTCCGGGACTAGCGGATACAATGAGCAGTTCTTC
>TRBV28|TRBD1|NA|TRBJ1-5
CASSFPDRVRQPQHF
TGTGCCAGCAGTTTCCCCGACAGGGTTCGTCAGCCCCAGCATTTT
>TRBV23-1|NA|NA|TRBJ1-4
CASSQSRTTNEKLFF
TGCGCCAGCAGTCAGTCGAGGACAACTAATGAAAAACTGTTTTTT
>TRBV27|NA|NA|TRBJ2-1
CASSEGVSYNEQFF
TGTGCCAGCTCCGAGGGGGTTAGCTACAATGAGCAGTTCTTC
>TRBV16|TRBD1|NA|TRBJ2-7
CASSQSTGQMSYEQYF
TGTGCCAGCAGCCAATCGACGGGACAGATGTCCTACGAGCAGTACTTC
>TRBV5-5|NA|NA|TRBJ2-5
CASSLDRGTQYF
TGTGCCAGCAGCTTGGATCGCGGGACCCAGTACTTC
>TRBV13|TRBD2|NA|TRBJ2-1
CASSFRAGDEQFF
TGTGCCAGCAGCTTTCGGGCGGGGGATGAGCAGTTCTTC
>TRBV27|TRBD2|once|TRBJ2-5
CASSFRGLAGDQETQYF
TGTGCCAGCAGTTTCCGCGGACTAGCGGGAGACCAAGAGACCCAGTACTTC
>TRBV2|TRBD2|NA|TRBJ2-3
CASSVAGRTDTQYF
TGTGCCAGCAGCGTAGCGGGGCGCACAGATACGCAGTATTTT
>TRBV18|NA|NA|TRBJ2-1
CASSPDSSYNEQFF
TGTGCCAGCTCACCGGACAGCTCCTACAATGAGCAGTTCTTC
>TRBV28|NA|NA|TRBJ2-5
CASSLGQGSGTQYF
TGTGCCAGCAGTTTAGGGCAGGGATCCGGGACCCAGTACTTC
>TRBV7-2|NA|NA|TRBJ1-5
CASSLAHGSNQPQHF
TGTGCCAGCAGCTTAGCGCACGGTTCTAATCAGCCCCAGCATTTT
>TRBV5-1|NA|NA|TRBJ1-6
CASSTQGPMNSPLHF
TGCGCCAGCAGCACTCAGGGGCCTATGAATTCACCCCTCCACTTT
>TRBV5-6|TRBD1|NA|TRBJ2-4
CASSLEGQVIAKNIQYF
TGTGCCAGCAGCTTGGAGGGACAGGTGATAGCCAAAAACATTCAGTACTTC
>TRBV7-2|TRBD2|NA|TRBJ2-3
CASSLEFAGEGDTQYF
TGTGCCAGCAGCTTAGAATTTGCGGGAGAGGGGGATACGCAGTATTTT
>TRBV10-2|NA|NA|TRBJ1-2
CASSVSLGAGSYGYTF
TGCGCCAGCAGTGTGAGTCTGGGAGCGGGTTCCTATGGCTACACCTTC
>TRBV5-1|TRBD2|NA|TRBJ2-3
CASSRGGTDTQYF
TGCGCCAGCAGTCGGGGGGGAACAGATACGCAGTATTTT
>TRBV28|NA|NA|TRBJ2-5
CASSSRSGNLETQYF
TGTGCCAGCAGTTCCAGATCGGGGAATTTAGAGACCCAGTACTTC
>TRBV5-1|NA|NA|TRBJ2-2
CASSNWEAGELFF
TGCGCCAGCAGCAACTGGGAGGCCGGGGAGCTGTTTTTT
>TRBV29-1|NA|NA|TRBJ1-2
CSVETTENYGYTF
TGCAGCGTTGAGACTACCGAGAACTATGGCTACACCTTC
>TRBV14|TRBD1|NA|TRBJ1-2
CASSQEGTGFGYTF
TGTGCCAGCAGCCAAGAAGGGACAGGGTTCGGCTACACCTTC
>TRBV11-3|TRBD2|few|TRBJ2-7
CASSPSSGSYEQYF
TGTGCCAGCAGCCCTAGTAGCGGGTCCTACGAGCAGTACTTC
>TRBV2|TRBD2|once|TRBJ2-3
CASGTSGGVGYF
TGTGCCAGCGGGACTAGCGGGGGAGTAGGGTATTTT
>TRBV12-3/TRBV12-4|NA|once|TRBJ2-7
CASSSPYEQYF
TGTGCCAGCAGTTCCCCTTACGAGCAGTACTTC
>TRBV10-2|TRBD1|NA|TRBJ2-1
CASSGLSRDRGLHEQFF
TGCGCCAGCAGTGGCCTCTCCCGAGACAGGGGATTGCATGAGCAGTTCTTC
>TRBV28|NA|NA|TRBJ1-5
CASSGPRQSYSNQPQHF
TGTGCCAGCAGTGGCCCCCGACAGTCTTATAGCAATCAGCCCCAGCATTTT
>TRBV6-1|NA|once|TRBJ2-2
CASSEFRGTGELFF
TGTGCCAGCAGTGAATTCCGGGGAACCGGGGAGCTGTTTTTT